The rows below give T cell receptor beta chains drawn from one sample of a study of cytomegalovirus exposure and HLA in healthy donors. Profiling relied on immunoSEQ multiplex PCR, and the TCRdb table lists in-frame clones only, not all of them. The sample has about 170,000 clones; around 92% are singletons. The sequenced sample was PBMCs. These receptors all stem from a young man in good health and CMV-seropositive. Each CDR3 is given with its conserved first and last residue. The D gene is left open where the match is weak. Rows give clone size only sometimes, using once, few, many, or a class for an expanded clone.

V gene	D gene	clone size	J gene	CDR3 protein	CDR3 DNA
TRBV6-1	-	-	TRBJ2-7	CASSGQVSYEQYF	TGTGCCAGCAGTGGACAGGTGTCCTACGAGCAGTACTTC
TRBV4-1	-	-	TRBJ2-5	CASSQDLIRGETQYF	TGCGCCAGCAGCCAAGATCTCATTAGGGGGGAGACCCAGTACTTC
TRBV6-1	-	-	TRBJ1-3	CASSEGRTAKNTIYF	TGTGCCAGCAGTGAAGGGAGGACAGCTAAAAACACCATATATTTT
TRBV10-2	TRBD2	-	TRBJ2-7	CASSEAAGGPYEQYF	TGCGCCAGCAGTGAGGCGGCGGGAGGGCCATACGAGCAGTACTTC
TRBV10-1	TRBD2	-	TRBJ2-1	CASSKGLAGDRNEQFF	TGCGCCAGCAGTAAGGGACTAGCGGGAGATCGCAATGAGCAGTTCTTC
TRBV5-1	TRBD1	-	TRBJ1-6	CASSVRDRGSPLHF	TGCGCCAGCAGTGTCCGGGACAGGGGTTCACCCCTCCACTTT
TRBV28	TRBD1	-	TRBJ1-5	CASSGSTGSHNQPQHF	TGTGCCAGCAGCGGATCGACAGGGAGCCACAATCAGCCCCAGCATTTT
TRBV6-5	-	once	TRBJ1-2	CASSPRRLYGYTF	TGTGCCAGCAGCCCGAGGCGCCTCTATGGCTACACCTTC
TRBV6-1	TRBD2	once	TRBJ2-1	CASSATSGFYNEQFF	TGTGCCAGCAGTGCCACTAGCGGCTTCTACAATGAGCAGTTCTTC
TRBV9	-	-	TRBJ2-1	CASSVEGWVNNEQFF	TGTGCCAGCAGCGTAGAGGGGTGGGTTAACAATGAGCAGTTCTTC
TRBV25-1	TRBD1	-	TRBJ2-2	CASSPQNRGNTGELFF	TGTGCCAGCAGTCCTCAAAACAGGGGAAACACCGGGGAGCTGTTTTTT
TRBV6-1	-	many	TRBJ1-2	CASSPTVRVYGYTF	TGTGCCAGCAGCCCGACGGTTCGGGTCTATGGCTACACCTTC
TRBV4-1	-	few	TRBJ2-7	CATRDSSYEQYF	TGCGCCACCAGGGACTCCTCCTACGAGCAGTACTTC
TRBV28	TRBD2	-	TRBJ2-1	CASSLRSSGSSYNEQFF	TGTGCCAGCAGTTTACGCTCTAGCGGGAGCTCCTACAATGAGCAGTTCTTC
TRBV28	TRBD1	-	TRBJ1-5	CASSFEGAGDQPQHF	TGTGCCAGCAGTTTTGAGGGGGCTGGGGATCAGCCCCAGCATTTT
TRBV7-8	-	-	TRBJ2-3	CASSGTGTSTDTQYF	TGTGCCAGCAGCGGAACCGGGACTAGCACAGATACGCAGTATTTT
TRBV7-2	TRBD1	-	TRBJ2-3	CASSTRDRGLWATDTQYF	TGTGCCAGCAGCACCCGGGACAGGGGGCTTTGGGCCACAGATACGCAGTATTTT
TRBV6-5	-	-	TRBJ2-1	CASSYSGTWINNEQFF	TGTGCCAGCAGTTACTCGGGGACATGGATAAACAATGAGCAGTTCTTC
TRBV6-5	-	-	TRBJ2-7	CASSRIGAEQYF	TGTGCCAGCAGCAGGATAGGGGCCGAGCAGTACTTC
TRBV9	-	-	TRBJ1-4	CASSVYGSNEKLFF	TGTGCCAGCAGCGTATATGGGAGTAATGAAAAACTGTTTTTT
TRBV10-3	TRBD1	-	TRBJ1-1	CAIKTGTGNTEAFF	TGTGCCATCAAGACCGGGACAGGGAACACTGAAGCTTTCTTT
TRBV4-2	-	-	TRBJ2-7	CASSQDVAGRSSYEQYF	TGTGCCAGCAGCCAAGATGTGGCGGGTAGGAGCTCCTACGAGCAGTACTTC
TRBV29-1	-	once	TRBJ1-5	CSVVAGGHSNQPQHF	TGCAGCGTTGTAGCGGGAGGCCATAGCAATCAGCCCCAGCATTTT
TRBV19	TRBD1	-	TRBJ2-7	CASSKDRENSYEQYF	TGTGCCAGTAGTAAGGACAGGGAAAATAGCTACGAGCAGTACTTC
TRBV14	-	-	TRBJ2-7	CASSQDTYRVKYEQYF	TGTGCCAGCAGCCAAGATACTTACAGGGTAAAGTACGAGCAGTACTTC
TRBV20-1	-	-	TRBJ1-2	CSARKEGGYTF	TGCAGTGCTCGCAAGGAGGGTGGCTACACCTTC
TRBV5-1	-	-	TRBJ1-4	CASSLTGRNEKLFF	TGCGCCAGCAGCTTGACAGGGCGGAATGAAAAACTGTTTTTT
TRBV6-5	-	many	TRBJ1-5	CASSGQQGQPQHF	TGTGCCAGCAGTGGACAACAGGGCCAGCCCCAGCATTTT
TRBV2	-	-	TRBJ1-4	CASSKRGEKLFF	TGTGCCAGCAGTAAAAGGGGTGAAAAACTGTTTTTT
TRBV7-3	-	-	TRBJ2-2	CASSPVGTWDTGELFF	TGTGCCAGCAGCCCGGTGGGGACATGGGACACCGGGGAGCTGTTTTTT
TRBV10-3	-	-	TRBJ2-3	CAISDVGHTDTQYF	TGTGCCATCAGTGATGTCGGTCACACAGATACGCAGTATTTT
TRBV7-3	TRBD2	-	TRBJ2-1	CASSPGTSYNEQFF	TGTGCCAGCAGCCCCGGGACTAGCTACAATGAGCAGTTCTTC
TRBV5-4	-	-	TRBJ2-7	CASSLHPGRGNEQYF	TGTGCCAGCAGCTTGCACCCCGGGAGAGGGAACGAGCAGTACTTC
TRBV28	TRBD2	-	TRBJ2-1	CASRRTSATAEQFF	TGTGCCAGCAGAAGGACTAGCGCGACGGCTGAGCAGTTCTTC
TRBV29-1	TRBD2	-	TRBJ2-1	CSVEPGGVFEQFF	TGCAGCGTTGAACCGGGAGGGGTTTTTGAGCAGTTCTTC
TRBV6-1	TRBD2	once	TRBJ2-7	CASNEREGREQYF	TGTGCCAGTAATGAGCGGGAGGGCCGGGAGCAGTACTTC
TRBV6-5	TRBD1	-	TRBJ2-5	CASSWTGMKGETQYF	TGTGCCAGCAGTTGGACAGGGATGAAAGGGGAGACCCAGTACTTC
TRBV11-2	TRBD2	-	TRBJ2-1	CASSLEGTSGSNEQFF	TGTGCCAGCAGCTTGGAAGGGACTAGCGGGAGCAATGAGCAGTTCTTC
TRBV5-1	-	-	TRBJ2-7	CASSLITGRDEQYF	TGCGCCAGCAGCTTGATCACAGGGAGGGACGAGCAGTACTTC
TRBV6-4	TRBD2	once	TRBJ2-7	CASSAIGTGGRYEQYF	TGTGCCAGCAGTGCCATTGGGACGGGGGGGCGCTACGAGCAGTACTTC
TRBV6-1	-	-	TRBJ2-7	CASSGPGTYEQYF	TGTGCCAGCAGCGGCCCCGGGACCTACGAGCAGTACTTC
TRBV4-2	-	-	TRBJ2-1	CASSQERVTNEQFF	TGTGCCAGCAGCCAAGAGCGGGTGACAAATGAGCAGTTCTTC
TRBV20-1	TRBD2	-	TRBJ2-3	CSALTSGREYF	TGCAGTGCTTTAACTAGCGGGAGGGAATATTTT
TRBV4-1	TRBD2	-	TRBJ2-7	CASSQEGGLAPYEQYF	TGCGCCAGCAGCCAAGAGGGGGGACTAGCCCCCTACGAGCAGTACTTC
TRBV5-6	-	-	TRBJ1-1	CASSLERGAEAFF	TGTGCCAGCAGCTTGGAGCGGGGGGCTGAAGCTTTCTTT
TRBV28	-	-	TRBJ2-7	CASSARDNSYEQYF	TGTGCCAGCAGTGCTCGGGACAACTCCTACGAGCAGTACTTC
TRBV28	TRBD1	-	TRBJ2-1	CASSSGQGTYNEQFF	TGTGCCAGCAGTTCAGGACAGGGGACCTACAATGAGCAGTTCTTC
TRBV4-1	TRBD1	-	TRBJ1-2	CASSQEGQGAEGYTF	TGCGCCAGCAGCCAAGAAGGACAGGGGGCAGAAGGCTACACCTTC
TRBV4-1	TRBD1	once	TRBJ2-7	CASSQTTGVTPYEQYF	TGCGCCAGCAGCCAGACTACAGGGGTTACCCCCTACGAGCAGTACTTC
TRBV7-9	-	few	TRBJ2-2	CASSPRRVAGELFF	TGTGCCAGCAGCCCGCGGCGTGTGGCCGGGGAGCTGTTTTTT
TRBV6-9	-	-	TRBJ2-7	CASRSGTPKSEQYF	TGTGCCAGCAGGTCTGGGACACCTAAGTCCGAGCAGTACTTC